This entry is about one TCR beta chain. What it binds is unknown. The time point: week 47, end of study. Each dose delivered 300 ug of mutant IDH1 20-mer peptide subcutaneously with imiquimod. This entry comes from a study of a mutant IDH1 vaccine in newly diagnosed glioma. Study information: Patients were started on vaccination 4-6 weeks after radiotherapy alone, or with temozolomide cycles.

The CDR3 has 13 amino acids. V lost 4 bases and J lost 6; bases outside the gene matches: 4. Germline CDR1 reads SGHKS; CDR2 reads YYEKEE (reference sequence). Repertoires were generated with immunoSEQ multiplex PCR, while TCRdb's copy carries only in-frame clones and drops some. Of fewer than 35,000 clones listed, around 82% were seen once; the top ten hold less than 30%. This receptor was obtained from a man between 25 and 39 years old with glioma. The specimen comprised PBMCs, sampled from a glioma patient whose treatment included an IDH1 peptide vaccine. V usage is TRBV5-5 and J usage is TRBJ2-7; 10 positions match TRBD1. Written as DNA, the CDR3 is TGTGCCAGCAGCCCCCGGGACAGGGGCGAGCAGTACTTC. It yields the protein CASSPRDRGEQYF.